The entry that follows covers one T cell receptor (beta chain) sequence. The germline V gene has CDR1 SNHLY and CDR2 FYNNEI. The CDR3 extends over 16 amino acids. The germline V and J ends were trimmed by 7 bases and 2 bases, with 18 bases remaining between them. As originally analysed: Amplification of reference gene primers was used by the study to estimate nucleated cell counts. Measured with immunoSEQ multiplex PCR; TCRdb has only the in-frame clones, and not every one. V, J and clone size reflect that table, while D and trimming were determined from the DNA. The sample lists more than 85,000 clones; over 70% were seen once. The sample belongs to a study of blood T cell repertoires in COVID-19. About the study: The United States, Italy and Spain provided the acute and convalescent COVID-19 samples. Sources were T cells, B-cell-depleted T cells, or PBMCs; the material itself was cDNA or gDNA.

The rearrangement uses TRBV2 and TRBJ1-5; D is possibly TRBD1 (6 bases). The sample was peripheral blood. The source is a woman in her forties or fifties with acute or convalescent COVID-19. The CDR3 loop is CASMVAITGRNQPQHF. CDR3 bases: TGTGCCAGCATGGTCGCAATAACAGGGCGCAATCAGCCCCAGCATTTT.